This T cell receptor beta chain was recovered during a study of tumor and adjacent non-tumor tissue in lung cancer. For the study at large: Around 4.5 million productive TCRbeta reads were obtained per sample on average.

The library came from three nested PCR rounds adapted from ARM-PCR protocols. TCRdb processed the multiplex PCR reads anew with MiXCR; each CDR3 protein has one entry. The data hold 100,000 to 150,000 distinct CDR3 sequences, with around three fifths observed a single time. The germline V and J ends were trimmed by 5 bases and 2 bases, with 17 bases remaining between them. The length of the CDR3 is 16 residues. Per the germline V gene, CDR1 is SGHNT and CDR2 is YENEEA. RNA was extracted from bulk tissue without any cell sorting. Specimen: lung tumor tissue. The receptor was derived from a man between 25 and 39 years old with non-small cell lung cancer. This chain connects TRBV11-3 to TRBJ2-3; no firm D call. The DNA for the CDR3 is TGTGCCAGCAGCACCCCAGATCGGTGGGACACAGATACGCAGTATTTT. Protein: CASSTPDRWDTDTQYF.